The source of this TCR beta chain is a study of early T cells in non-severe SARS-CoV-2 infection. As for the study in general: Chains were not paired, and sequencing was done on bulk RNA from unsorted whole blood.

General observations from the study: VDJdb matching favored anti-spike CD8 responses, missing private and CD4 specificities.

Individual cDNA molecules carried attached unique molecular identifiers. TCRdb recomputed calls from the 5' RACE reads with MiXCR, one row per CDR3 protein. The sample shows tens of thousands of distinct CDR3 sequences, roughly 6% of them seen only once. Of note for this clonotype: Its antigen is not identified.

Trimming at V came to 5 bases and at J to 13 bases, leaving 5 bases not matched to a gene. The CDR3 runs 11 residues. Material for sequencing was whole blood. This chain joins TRBV12-3 or TRBV12-4 and TRBJ1-2; 9 bases are a match to TRBD1. The receptor was derived from an adult who was a healthcare worker with PCR-confirmed SARS-CoV-2 infection or an uninfected control (not recorded which). CDR3 loop: CASSPRDRATF. As DNA, the CDR3 is TGTGCCAGCAGTCCTAGGGACAGGGCCACCTTC.